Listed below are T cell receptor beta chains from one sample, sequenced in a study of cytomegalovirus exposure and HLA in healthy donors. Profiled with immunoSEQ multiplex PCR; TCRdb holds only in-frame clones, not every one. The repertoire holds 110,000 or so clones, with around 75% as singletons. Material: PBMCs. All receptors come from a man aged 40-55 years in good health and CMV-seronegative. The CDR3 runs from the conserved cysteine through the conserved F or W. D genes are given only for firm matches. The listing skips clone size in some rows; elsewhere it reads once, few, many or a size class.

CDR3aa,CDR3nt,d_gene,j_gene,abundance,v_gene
CASSPLQNFEKLFF,TGTGCCAGCTCACCTCTACAGAACTTTGAAAAACTGTTTTTT,.,TRBJ1-4,.,TRBV18
CASSPRRALYEQYF,TGTGCCAGCAGCCCCCGGAGGGCCCTCTACGAGCAGTACTTC,.,TRBJ2-7,.,TRBV27
CASGGAAYEQYF,TGTGCCAGCGGGGGGGCAGCCTACGAGCAGTACTTC,.,TRBJ2-7,.,TRBV5-6
CASSPGTGLEKLFF,TGTGCCAGCAGCCCCGGGACAGGGCTTGAAAAACTGTTTTTT,TRBD1,TRBJ1-4,.,TRBV28
CASSATGTKNQPQHF,TGTGCCAGCAGCGCAACCGGGACAAAAAATCAGCCCCAGCATTTT,.,TRBJ1-5,few,TRBV7-8
CAISTSGNSYNEQFF,TGTGCCATCAGTACTAGCGGGAACTCCTACAATGAGCAGTTCTTC,TRBD2,TRBJ2-1,.,TRBV10-3
CASSPPGENIQYF,TGTGCCAGCAGCCCCCCGGGGGAAAACATTCAGTACTTC,.,TRBJ2-4,.,TRBV7-2
CASSPDRARTEAFF,TGCGCCAGCAGCCCGGACAGGGCGAGGACTGAAGCTTTCTTT,TRBD1,TRBJ1-1,.,TRBV4-1
CASSVATWTGTGANVLTF,TGTGCCAGCAGCGTAGCTACTTGGACAGGGACTGGGGCCAACGTCCTGACTTTC,TRBD1,TRBJ2-6,.,TRBV9
CASSLGGGGMNTEAFF,TGCGCCAGCAGCTTGGGCGGGGGGGGGATGAACACTGAAGCTTTCTTT,.,TRBJ1-1,.,TRBV5-1
CSVVESTNYGYTF,TGCAGCGTCGTAGAAAGTACTAACTATGGCTACACCTTC,.,TRBJ1-2,.,TRBV29-1
CASSEETGASYEQYF,TGTGCCAGCAGTGAAGAGACAGGGGCCTCCTACGAGCAGTACTTC,TRBD1,TRBJ2-7,.,TRBV6-1
CASSERVAGGMDTQYF,TGTGCCAGCAGTGAAAGGGTAGCGGGGGGTATGGATACGCAGTATTTT,TRBD2,TRBJ2-3,.,TRBV6-4
CASSMERPPYEQYF,TGTGCCAGTAGTATGGAGCGCCCCCCCTACGAGCAGTACTTC,.,TRBJ2-7,.,TRBV19
CASSRGLVNEKLFF,TGTGCCAGCAGCCGAGGGCTCGTAAATGAAAAACTGTTTTTT,.,TRBJ1-4,few,TRBV2
CASSLSDRGLYEQYF,TGTGCCAGCAGCTTAAGCGACAGGGGACTCTACGAGCAGTACTTC,TRBD1,TRBJ2-7,.,TRBV5-6
CASSQRAQGGSPLHF,TGTGCCAGCAGCCAAAGAGCTCAGGGCGGCTCACCCCTCCACTTT,.,TRBJ1-6,.,TRBV14
CASEGNTIYF,TGTGCCAGCGAGGGAAACACCATATATTTT,.,TRBJ1-3,.,TRBV18
CASSYSTAFNYGYTF,TGTGCCAGCAGTTACTCGACAGCTTTTAACTATGGCTACACCTTC,.,TRBJ1-2,.,TRBV6-5
CASSFPGEIPLMPEAFF,TGTGCCAGCAGTTTCCCCGGAGAGATCCCCTTGATGCCCGAAGCTTTCTTT,.,TRBJ1-1,.,TRBV28
CASSKEGLTNEQFF,TGTGCCAGTAGTAAAGAGGGACTAACCAATGAGCAGTTCTTC,TRBD2,TRBJ2-1,.,TRBV19
CASSQGATGNTGELFF,TGCGCCAGCAGTCAAGGGGCGACAGGGAACACCGGGGAGCTGTTTTTT,.,TRBJ2-2,.,TRBV23-1
CAWSVRFGLHSYEQYF,TGTGCCTGGAGTGTACGGTTTGGGCTACACTCCTACGAGCAGTACTTC,.,TRBJ2-7,.,TRBV30
CASRSQVPNGYTF,TGTGCCAGCAGGTCTCAGGTGCCGAATGGCTACACCTTC,.,TRBJ1-2,.,TRBV5-4
CASSQLWCGNEQFF,TGCGCCAGCAGTCAACTATGGTGTGGCAATGAGCAGTTCTTC,.,TRBJ2-1,.,TRBV23-1
CASSLVETVTYEQYF,TGTGCCAGCAGTTTGGTCGAGACAGTGACCTACGAGCAGTACTTC,.,TRBJ2-7,few,TRBV27
CASTMDTGRLGYTF,TGTGCCAGTACCATGGACACGGGTCGCCTGGGCTACACCTTC,.,TRBJ1-2,.,TRBV19
CASSFAGGSYEQYF,TGTGCCAGCAGCTTCGCGGGAGGATCCTACGAGCAGTACTTC,TRBD2,TRBJ2-7,.,TRBV7-2
CASSDTTGGQQYF,TGTGCCAGCAGTGACACCACAGGGGGTCAGCAGTACTTC,TRBD1,TRBJ2-7,.,TRBV6-1
CASTLAPSGGHEQFF,TGTGCCAGCACTCTGGCCCCCAGCGGGGGCCATGAGCAGTTCTTC,TRBD2,TRBJ2-1,once,TRBV11-3
CASSYGQGFVNEQFF,TGTGCCAGCAGTTACGGACAGGGGTTCGTCAATGAGCAGTTCTTC,TRBD1,TRBJ2-1,.,TRBV6-5
CSVDSGDYEQYF,TGCAGCGTTGACTCGGGGGATTACGAGCAGTACTTC,.,TRBJ2-7,.,TRBV29-1
CASSLLTGGDYGYTF,TGCGCCAGCAGCTTGCTAACAGGGGGAGACTATGGCTACACCTTC,TRBD1,TRBJ1-2,.,TRBV5-1
CASSDRGENIQYF,TGTGCCAGCAGTGACCGGGGGGAAAACATTCAGTACTTC,TRBD2,TRBJ2-4,.,TRBV2
CASSEDTNTGELFF,TGTGCCAGCAGTGAGGACACGAACACCGGGGAGCTGTTTTTT,.,TRBJ2-2,.,TRBV25-1
CASSPLSSDGQPQHF,TGTGCCAGCTCACCACTCAGTTCAGACGGGCAGCCCCAGCATTTT,.,TRBJ1-5,once,TRBV18
CSVDGLADSGANVLTF,TGCAGCGTTGACGGACTAGCGGATTCTGGGGCCAACGTCCTGACTTTC,TRBD2,TRBJ2-6,.,TRBV29-1
CASSDGTTYEQYF,TGTGCCAGCAGTGACGGGACAACCTACGAGCAGTACTTC,.,TRBJ2-7,many,TRBV6-4
CASSSGIDRAAVEQYF,TGCGCCAGCAGCTCCGGGATTGACAGGGCCGCCGTCGAGCAGTACTTC,TRBD1,TRBJ2-7,.,TRBV5-1
CASSPGQETGGYTF,TGTGCCAGCTCACCGGGACAGGAAACGGGAGGCTACACCTTC,TRBD1,TRBJ1-2,medium-sized,TRBV18
CAWGGGFGRSDLPGELFF,TGTGCCTGGGGCGGGGGTTTTGGACGGTCAGATCTCCCCGGGGAGCTGTTTTTT,TRBD2,TRBJ2-2,few,TRBV30
CASSPTGEVGQPQHF,TGTGCCAGCAGCCCAACAGGGGAGGTCGGTCAGCCCCAGCATTTT,TRBD1,TRBJ1-5,.,TRBV7-6
CASNDRGPLYEQYF,TGTGCCAGCAACGACAGGGGTCCCCTGTACGAGCAGTACTTC,TRBD1,TRBJ2-7,few,TRBV27
CASSYGDRVRTEAFF,TGTGCCAGCAGTTACGGGGACAGGGTTCGGACTGAAGCTTTCTTT,TRBD1,TRBJ1-1,.,TRBV6-5
CASSVNQGQSTNYGYTF,TGTGCCAGCAGTGTCAACCAGGGACAATCAACTAACTATGGCTACACCTTC,.,TRBJ1-2,once,TRBV6-1
CASSAGTSNQPQHF,TGTGCCAGCAGCGCCGGGACATCAAATCAGCCCCAGCATTTT,.,TRBJ1-5,few,TRBV7-9
CASSFGVGDGYTF,TGTGCCAGCAGCTTCGGGGTTGGGGATGGCTACACCTTC,.,TRBJ1-2,.,TRBV5-4
CASSPPGWVDSYEQYF,TGTGCCAGCAGCCCTCCGGGTTGGGTAGACTCCTACGAGCAGTACTTC,.,TRBJ2-7,.,TRBV7-9
CASSQLAGGRYEQYF,TGTGCCAGCAGCCAACTAGCGGGAGGACGCTACGAGCAGTACTTC,TRBD2,TRBJ2-7,.,TRBV11-3
CASSQTPSSGSYNEQFF,TGCGCCAGCAGCCAAACCCCCTCTAGCGGCTCCTACAATGAGCAGTTCTTC,TRBD2,TRBJ2-1,few,TRBV4-3
CASSVEGRGPGGELFF,TGTGCCAGCAGCGTAGAAGGCCGGGGTCCTGGCGGGGAGCTGTTTTTT,.,TRBJ2-2,.,TRBV9
CASSQDQSSRDTQYF,TGCGCCAGCAGCCAAGATCAATCCTCTAGAGATACGCAGTATTTT,.,TRBJ2-3,.,TRBV4-1
CASSMWGQQETQYF,TGTGCCAGTAGTATGTGGGGACAGCAAGAGACCCAGTACTTC,TRBD1,TRBJ2-5,once,TRBV19
CASSEIFSDSPLHF,TGTGCCAGCAGTGAAATATTTTCGGATTCACCCCTCCACTTT,.,TRBJ1-6,.,TRBV2
CASSLTVTTVAEAFF,TGCGCCAGCAGCTTGACCGTAACGACAGTCGCTGAAGCTTTCTTT,.,TRBJ1-1,.,TRBV5-1
CASSDRGLSYEQYF,TGTGCCAGCAGTGACAGGGGATTATCCTACGAGCAGTACTTC,.,TRBJ2-7,.,TRBV6-1
CASSFSSGIQYF,TGTGCCAGCAGCTTCTCATCCGGCATTCAGTACTTC,.,TRBJ2-4,once,TRBV11-2